The present TCR beta chain was sequenced within a study of T-cell memory formation after mild COVID-19 (dated by TCRdb to the early 2020s). Background on the whole study: TCR sequence clusters from the two donors were largely donor specific. T-cell clones expanding and contracting after mild COVID-19 in two donors were tracked by longitudinal TCRalpha and TCRbeta repertoire sequencing. Two young, previously healthy adult volunteers, one female and one male, were included in the cohort. Broader findings and caveats from the paper: Only two mild cases were covered by the study, and larger cohorts that include severe cases with pre-infection samples were considered necessary. Contracting CD4+ clones turned up mainly in the CM and EM memory subsets, whereas EMRA was where CD8+ clones were enriched. Whether the second-wave clones peaking on day 37 were SARS-CoV-2 specific was not confirmed. Some responding clones were detected in pre-infection memory, which suggested that pre-existing cross-reactive memory T cells had joined the SARS-CoV-2 response. Clones contracting from day 15 to 85 had balanced CD4/CD8 phenotypes, while a second wave expanding from day 15 to 37 was biased towards CD4+.

PBMCs were isolated by Ficoll-Paque density gradient centrifugation. The sequencer listed for this sample is Illumina NovaSeq 6000. Using 5'RACE with constant-segment primers, TCRalpha and TCRbeta cDNA libraries were constructed, with sample barcodes and unique molecular identifiers added in the process. RNA was extracted from every sample with Trizol reagent. Library amplification was performed in two PCR steps, and a second sample barcode and Illumina TruSeq adapters were introduced in the second step. Libraries were sequenced on an Illumina NovaSeq with 2 x 150 bp paired-end reads. For the original study's pipeline: The reads were demultiplexed and collapsed into UMI-guided consensus sequences using migec v1.2.7. Using mixcr v2.1.11, the UMI consensuses were aligned to TRA and TRB V and J templates and assembled into clonotypes. A clonotype was counted as expanded or contracted only if both edgeR and NoisET called the change significant, with noise models trained on biological replicates. edgeR calls used a false discovery rate-adjusted p below 0.01 and a log2 fold-change threshold of 1. As an exploratory analysis of dynamics, max-normalized trajectories of the 1000 most abundant clonotypes were examined by PCA with hierarchical clustering. Separately sequenced CD4+ and CD8+ repertoires were used to assign a CD4 or CD8 phenotype to each responding clone. TCRdb cleaned the public reads at Q25 with fastp, built clones with MiXCR and kept in-frame beta chains. CDR3 protein duplicates are merged, each entry listing the most common genes and DNA. In this record, the V and J calls reflect TCRdb's handling and not the investigators' own analysis. The sample contains about 110,000 distinct CDR3 sequences, 15% to 20% of them found a single time. The ten largest make up around 5.5% of the sample.

This clonotype was counted a few times. Its cognate antigen has yet to be identified. Per-nucleotide qualities are absent, and no much larger clonotype sits a single base away. Including cysteine and phenylalanine, the CDR3 has 16 amino acids. Just CDR3 DNA is preserved here, 48 bases in frame from base 1. V is pruned by 5 bases and J by 2 bases, leaving 8 bases of the junction without a gene match. As encoded in the germline V gene, CDR1 is SGHAT while CDR2 is FQNNGV. The V gene is TRBV11-2 and the J gene is TRBJ2-2, with 7 middle bases fitting TRBD1. The sample taken for sequencing was PBMCs or a T cell subset sorted from them (not recorded which). The receptor was isolated from a man between 18 and 29 years old who had mild COVID-19 (a few samples of this study predate the infection). The sample titles of this study are shuffled in the database, so cell type and time point are left out; the donor was told from shared clones. The nucleotide sequence is TGTGCCAGCAGCCGCAGGGACAGACCAAACACCGGGGAGCTGTTTTTT. Translated, it gives CASSRRDRPNTGELFF. Joined to the reference TRBV11-2 and TRBJ2-2 proteins, this CDR3 gives the full variable domain: EAGVAQSPRYKIIEKRQSVAFWCNPISGHATLYWYQQILGQGPKLLIQFQNNGVVDDSQLPKDRFSAERLKGVDSTLKIQPAKLEDSAVYLCASSRRDRPNTGELFFGEGSRLTVL.